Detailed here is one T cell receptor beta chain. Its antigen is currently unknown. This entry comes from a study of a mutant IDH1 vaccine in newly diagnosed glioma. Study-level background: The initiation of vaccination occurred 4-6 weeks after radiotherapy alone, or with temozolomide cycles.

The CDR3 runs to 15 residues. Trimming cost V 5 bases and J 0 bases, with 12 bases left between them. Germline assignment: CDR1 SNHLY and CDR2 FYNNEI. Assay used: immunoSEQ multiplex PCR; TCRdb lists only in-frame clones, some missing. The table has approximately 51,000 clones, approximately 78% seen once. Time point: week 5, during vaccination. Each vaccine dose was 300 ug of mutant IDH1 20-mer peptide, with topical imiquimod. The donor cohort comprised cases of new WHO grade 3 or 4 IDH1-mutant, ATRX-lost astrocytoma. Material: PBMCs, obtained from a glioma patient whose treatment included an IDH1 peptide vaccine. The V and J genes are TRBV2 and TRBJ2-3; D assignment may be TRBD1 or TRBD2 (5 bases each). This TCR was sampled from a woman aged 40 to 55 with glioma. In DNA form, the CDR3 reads TGTGCCAGCAGTTTGGGGCTAGCTAGCACAGATACGCAGTATTTT. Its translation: CASSLGLASTDTQYF.